This TCR beta chain was documented in a study of T cell responses to AZD1222 COVID-19 vaccine. For the study at large: Second-dose recipients at about 4 or about 12 weeks were treated as one pooled group. Study results and caveats: Reportedly, nearly half of unique spike TCRs recognized epitopes outside B.1.351/B.1.1.7 mutations. Compared with day 0, the breadth and depth of the Spike-specific TCR repertoire rose significantly after two doses of AZD1222. Samples come after the peak T cell response, not at day 14.

Worth noting for this clone: What it binds is not known.

Some clones are missing from TCRdb's copy, which holds only in-frame ones; the method was immunoSEQ multiplex PCR. The sample includes 45,000 or so clones, 65% to 85% of them seen just once. This CDR3 is built from 14 residues. The V gene end was trimmed by 1 base and the J gene end by 5 bases; junction bases not matched to a gene: 6. The germline V gene has CDR1 GTSNPN and CDR2 SVGIG (reference sequence). This chain links TRBV30 with TRBJ1-1, with 8 bases aligning to TRBD1. Sequences were derived from peripheral blood, sampled on day 0 of AZD1222 vaccination. This clonotype was obtained from an adult in good health. DNA for the CDR3: TGTGCCTGGAGTGGATCAGGGGGCTGGACTGAAGCTTTCTTT. It specifies CAWSGSGGWTEAFF.